Below are 9 T cell receptor beta chains sequenced from a single sample in a study of radiation and T cells in renal cell carcinoma (dated by TCRdb to the early 2020s). The library was prepared using the immunoSEQ multiplex PCR assay. Entries here come from immuneACCESS through TCRdb and include only in-frame sequences with V and J called. Some clones fail to appear in such tables; in the studies checked, an unresolved V gene covers under half of the shortfall, and the cause of the remainder is unknown. This sample comprises about 150,000 clones, approximately 86% of them detected only once. 10% to 15% of the sample goes to the ten largest clones. The time point label, read with the paper, signifies: blood 2 weeks post-SBRT. In light of the paper, this sample's treatment or condition label describes: 15 Gy SBRT to primary tumor, nephrectomy 4 weeks later. Sequenced here: blood, sampled from a patient whose treatment included radiotherapy and nephrectomy. The receptors were sampled from a woman aged 50 to 65 with renal cell carcinoma.

This chain links TRBV2 with TRBJ1-5; D unresolved. Trimming shortened V by 4 bases and J by 3 bases, and 7 bases separated the two germline ends. Germline CDR1 SNHLY, CDR2 FYNNEI. There are 13 residues in the CDR3. As DNA, the CDR3 is TGTGCCAGCAGTGTAGAGAACAATCAGCCCCAGCATTTT. Encoded protein: CASSVENNQPQHF.

V is TRBV6-1 and J is TRBJ1-1, with D possibly being TRBD1 (5 bases). V was clipped by 4 bases and J by 5 bases, with 14 bases between them. Germline CDR1 MNHNS, CDR2 SASEGT. The CDR3 has 14 residues. Written as DNA, the CDR3 is TGTGCCAGCAGTGGGGCAGGGTTGGAAACTGAAGCTTTCTTT. As protein: CASSGAGLETEAFF.

Notes on this clone: The germline gene is not matched at one end of the junction; a read error may be the cause. The chain combines TRBV6-5 with TRBJ2-7; D gene ambiguous. The CDR3 runs 11 residues. The germline CDR1 and CDR2 sequences are MNHEY and SVGAGI. This chain's CDR3 is CASTYNYEQYF. The CDR3 DNA reads as TGTGCCAGCACTTACAACTACGAGCAGTACTTC.

This clone was found once. Other DNA variants within this sample encode the same CDR3. The chain recombines TRBV7-2 with TRBJ1-5; D gene ambiguous. Germline assignment: CDR1 SGHTA and CDR2 FQGNSA. Deletions cut 1 base from V and 2 bases from J, with 3 bases between. The CDR3 covers 13 residues. The CDR3 region is CASSLVGNQPQHF. The DNA of the CDR3 is TGTGCCAGCAGCTTAGTTGGCAATCAGCCCCAGCATTTT.

V and J are TRBV19 and TRBJ1-5, with 8 positions matching TRBD1. Germline V gives CDR1 LNHDA, CDR2 SQIVND (reference sequence). This CDR3 comprises 16 residues. J was trimmed by 4 bases and V by 1 base; bases with no gene match: 6. The CDR3 sequence: CASSIVGTGRNQPQHF. The DNA for the CDR3 is TGTGCCAGTAGTATAGTGGGGACAGGCCGTAATCAGCCCCAGCATTTT.

This clone appeared a few times. The chain is built from TRBV6-1 and TRBJ1-1, with D possibly TRBD1 on 6 matching bases. Per germline, CDR1 MNHNS and CDR2 SASEGT. This CDR3 region has 12 residues. Trimming left V 6 bases short and J 7 bases short, with 12 bases between. The CDR3 protein is CASSLGQLEAFF. DNA for the CDR3: TGTGCCAGCAGCTTAGGACAGCTTGAAGCTTTCTTT.

V gene TRBV6-1 combines with J gene TRBJ1-4; 9 bases line up with TRBD1. Unmatched junction bases numbered 6, after V lost 5 bases and J lost 5 bases. In germline, CDR1 is MNHNS, CDR2 SASEGT. The CDR3 is made up of 15 amino acids. The CDR3 reads CASSFSGTGNEKLFF. DNA for the CDR3: TGTGCCAGCAGTTTTTCCGGGACAGGGAATGAAAAACTGTTTTTT.

This rearrangement joins TRBV19 to TRBJ1-4; D is uncertain. The V gene's germline CDR1 is LNHDA and CDR2 SQIVND (reference sequence). The ends were cut back, 3 bases at V and 11 bases at J, with 13 bases in the middle. The CDR3 contains 13 residues. The CDR3 region is CASSIGQQIKLFF. Here the CDR3 DNA reads TGTGCCAGTAGTATTGGGCAGCAAATCAAACTGTTTTTT. The full variable domain, completed using reference TRBV19 and TRBJ1-4, is DGGITQSPKYLFRKEGQNVTLSCEQNLNHDAMYWYRQDPGQGLRLIYYSQIVNDFQKGDIAEGYSVSREKKESFPLTVTSAQKNPTAFYLCASSIGQQIKLFFGSGTQLSVL.

The genes are TRBV19 and TRBJ1-2; 8 bases fit TRBD1. The CDR3 totals 14 residues. CDR1 and CDR2 from the germline V gene are LNHDA and SQIVND (reference sequence). J was trimmed by 4 bases and V by 10 bases; bases with no gene match: 11. In DNA, the CDR3 is TGTGCCACTACCACCTACAGGGGGACCTATGGCTACACCTTC. This codes for CATTTYRGTYGYTF.